What follows is one T cell receptor beta chain and its context. Some clones are missing from TCRdb's copy, which holds only in-frame ones; the method was immunoSEQ multiplex PCR. The table lists some 100,000 clones, less than 85% of them singletons. The data stem from a study of blood T cell repertoires in COVID-19. V was pared by 4 bases and J by 1 base, with 13 bases between. The germline V gene encodes CDR1 MGHRA and CDR2 YSYEKL. This CDR3 spans 15 amino acids. The gene calls are TRBV4-1 and TRBJ1-2, with D hard to call. The sequencing input was peripheral blood. The origin of this receptor is a man aged 45-65 years with acute or convalescent COVID-19. CDR3: CASSPGEGSNYGYTF. CDR3 bases: TGCGCCAGCAGCCCCGGGGAGGGCAGTAACTATGGCTACACCTTC.